The present T cell receptor (beta chain) was sequenced within a study of cytomegalovirus exposure and HLA in healthy donors. The donors were in the approximately 120-subject validation cohort, distinct from the 666-subject first cohort. CDR3 length: 14 amino acids. Trimming took 1 base from V and 3 from J, leaving 10 bases between them. Per the germline V gene, CDR1 is SGHKS and CDR2 is YYEKEE (reference sequence). TCRdb's table, derived via immunoSEQ multiplex PCR, lists solely in-frame clones and lacks some. The sample carries around 140,000 clones, approximately 89% recorded once. Points on this clone: Its specificity is not known.

Study results and limitations: The tendency of first-cohort TCR clusters to co-occur in the 120 or so validation repertoires emerged from a later analysis. In vitro work confirmed that a few CMV-associated chains recognize CMV antigens. Most TCRs appeared rarely, but some public TCRs recurred in many donors.

The TCR was taken from a woman aged 18 to 35 in good health and CMV-seronegative. The source material was PBMCs. The V call is TRBV5-5, the J call TRBJ2-5; TRBD2 might be the D (6 bases). This CDR3 is CASSLPASEETQYF. Written as DNA, the CDR3 is TGTGCCAGCAGCTTGCCGGCTAGCGAAGAGACCCAGTACTTC.